Listed below are T cell receptor beta chains from one sample, sequenced in a study of blood T cells in healthy people across ages. TCRdb reprocessed the 5' RACE reads via MiXCR and lists one record per CDR3 protein. The table includes some 760,000 distinct CDR3 sequences, more than 20% detected once. The same data also contributed to another study, on T cells of mothers and their children.

The sequenced sample consisted of blood. Receptor source: a boy aged 5-17 years in good health. Each CDR3 is given with its conserved first and last residue. D genes are given only for firm matches. Rows give clone size only sometimes, using once, few, many, or a class for an expanded clone.

NA	TRBV28	TRBD2	TRBJ2-2	CASRTSGNTGELFF	TGTGCCAGTAGGACTAGCGGTAACACCGGGGAGCTGTTTTTT
many	TRBV24-1	NA	TRBJ1-4	CATQVGVREKLFF	TGTGCCACCCAGGTGGGGGTACGGGAAAAACTGTTTTTT
NA	TRBV5-5	TRBD1	TRBJ1-1	CASSLVGTGNTEAFF	TGTGCCAGCAGCTTGGTAGGGACAGGGAACACTGAAGCTTTCTTT
few	TRBV4-2	TRBD1	TRBJ2-1	CASSRQGADNEQFF	TGTGCCAGCAGCCGACAGGGGGCTGACAATGAGCAGTTCTTC
few	TRBV7-9	NA	TRBJ1-4	CASTWGDEKLFF	TGTGCCAGCACCTGGGGAGATGAAAAACTGTTTTTT
NA	TRBV4-3	NA	TRBJ2-5	CASSQDGPDGTQYF	TGCGCCAGCAGCCAAGATGGACCCGACGGGACCCAGTACTTC
NA	TRBV20-1	NA	TRBJ1-5	CSALVGGGYSNQPQHF	TGCAGTGCTCTTGTAGGGGGAGGTTATAGCAATCAGCCCCAGCATTTT
few	TRBV5-1	TRBD2	TRBJ2-1	CASSFSLGRGDYNEQFF	TGCGCCAGCAGCTTCTCCTTAGGGCGGGGGGACTACAATGAGCAGTTCTTC
NA	TRBV5-1	NA	TRBJ2-2	CASTETGADTGELFF	TGCGCCAGCACCGAGACAGGCGCAGACACCGGGGAGCTGTTTTTT
NA	TRBV6-2/TRBV6-3	NA	TRBJ1-5	CGELGQLYNQPQHF	TGTGGTGAACTAGGACAGCTCTATAATCAGCCCCAGCATTTT
NA	TRBV25-1	TRBD1	TRBJ2-7	CASSGNRGEQYF	TGTGCCAGCAGTGGAAACAGGGGCGAGCAGTACTTC
NA	TRBV9	TRBD1	TRBJ1-2	CASSVGGTAYGYTF	TGTGCCAGCAGCGTAGGGGGGACAGCCTATGGCTACACCTTC
NA	TRBV28	NA	TRBJ2-1	CASSLGRGEFF	TGTGCCAGCAGCCTAGGACGTGGTGAATTCTTC
NA	TRBV27	TRBD1	TRBJ2-7	CASSLSGTGTEQYF	TGTGCCAGCAGTTTATCCGGGACAGGGACCGAGCAGTACTTC
few	TRBV10-3	NA	TRBJ2-1	CAITAGVSGEQFF	TGTGCCATCACGGCAGGGGTATCGGGTGAGCAGTTCTTC
NA	TRBV2	NA	TRBJ2-3	CASSDADPGVTDTQYF	TGTGCCAGCAGTGACGCAGACCCCGGGGTCACAGATACGCAGTATTTT
few	TRBV2	NA	TRBJ1-1	CASSTMTGNTEAFF	TGTGCCAGCAGCACGATGACAGGGAACACTGAAGCTTTCTTT
NA	TRBV4-3	NA	TRBJ2-1	CASSQDRGLPNEQFF	TGCGCCAGCAGCCAAGATCGAGGCCTACCCAATGAGCAGTTCTTC
NA	TRBV27	NA	TRBJ1-6	CASSSWEGVNSPLHF	TGTGCCAGCAGTTCTTGGGAAGGGGTGAATTCACCCCTCCACTTT
few	TRBV29-1	TRBD2	TRBJ2-3	CSVAPLAGGADTQYF	TGCAGCGTTGCACCGCTAGCGGGAGGAGCAGATACGCAGTATTTT
NA	TRBV29-1	NA	TRBJ1-1	CSGRVSGTEAFF	TGCAGCGGAAGGGTTTCGGGCACTGAAGCTTTCTTT
few	TRBV5-6	TRBD2	TRBJ2-4	CASSLQTSGLAKNIQYF	TGTGCCAGCAGCCTCCAGACTAGCGGACTAGCCAAAAACATTCAGTACTTC
few	TRBV2	TRBD1	TRBJ2-1	CASSAGTAYNEQFF	TGTGCCAGCAGTGCGGGGACAGCATACAATGAGCAGTTCTTC
NA	TRBV5-1	TRBD2	TRBJ2-5	CASSLVTAGGRETQYF	TGCGCCAGTAGCTTGGTCACCGCGGGAGGTAGGGAGACCCAGTACTTC
NA	TRBV5-1	NA	TRBJ2-7	CASSLQGTPTYYEQYF	TGCGCCAGCAGCTTACAAGGGACACCTACTTACTACGAGCAGTACTTC
once	TRBV7-9	NA	TRBJ1-2	CASIKTAHRRSYGYTF	TGTGCCAGCATCAAAACGGCGCATCGGCGCTCCTATGGCTACACCTTC
many	TRBV9	NA	TRBJ2-5	CASSVETQGWETQYF	TGTGCCAGCAGCGTAGAAACGCAGGGTTGGGAGACCCAGTACTTC
few	TRBV28	NA	TRBJ1-5	CASSWWGQPQHF	TGTGCCAGCAGTTGGTGGGGTCAGCCCCAGCATTTT
NA	TRBV19	TRBD1	TRBJ2-3	CAIGQGPTDTQYF	TGTGCCATAGGACAGGGCCCGACAGATACGCAGTATTTT
few	TRBV29-1	NA	TRBJ2-7	CSVQGPTSYEQYF	TGCAGCGTTCAGGGACCCACCTCCTACGAGCAGTACTTC
few	TRBV10-3	TRBD2	TRBJ2-5	CAIRATSGRAPETQYF	TGTGCCATCAGGGCAACTAGCGGGAGGGCCCCGGAGACCCAGTACTTC
NA	TRBV24-1	NA	TRBJ1-2	CATRGTGKGFNYGYTF	TGTGCCACCAGGGGTACAGGAAAGGGTTTCAACTATGGCTACACCTTC
few	TRBV7-7	TRBD1	TRBJ2-5	CASSLANDRGPQYF	TGTGCTAGCAGCTTAGCGAATGACAGGGGTCCCCAGTACTTC
few	TRBV4-1	TRBD2	TRBJ2-1	CASSQASSGYGQFF	TGCGCCAGCAGCCAAGCGTCTAGCGGGTACGGGCAGTTCTTC
NA	TRBV11-1	NA	TRBJ2-5	CASSSSDRREETQYF	TGTGCCAGCAGCTCATCGGACAGACGTGAGGAGACCCAGTACTTC
NA	TRBV4-3	NA	TRBJ1-6	CASSQVFSLPLHF	TGCGCCAGCAGCCAAGTATTTAGTCTCCCCCTCCACTTT
few	TRBV7-2	TRBD2	TRBJ2-4	CASSFDPGLVSIQYF	TGTGCCAGCAGCTTTGACCCGGGACTAGTCTCCATTCAGTACTTC
NA	TRBV6-1	NA	TRBJ1-1	CASSEQSGRTEAFF	TGTGCCAGCAGTGAACAGTCGGGGAGAACTGAAGCTTTCTTT
NA	TRBV6-5	TRBD1	TRBJ1-6	CASSIYRGNSPLHF	TGTGCCAGCAGTATCTACAGGGGAAATTCACCCCTCCACTTT
NA	TRBV15	NA	TRBJ2-5	CATSRSPRGQETQYF	TGTGCCACCAGCAGATCCCCCCGGGGCCAAGAGACCCAGTACTTC
NA	TRBV7-2	NA	TRBJ1-4	CASSQYGEKLFF	TGTGCCAGCAGCCAATACGGGGAAAAACTGTTTTTT
NA	TRBV7-3	NA	TRBJ2-3	CASSLSTGSTDTQYF	TGTGCCAGCAGCTTAAGTACGGGAAGCACAGATACGCAGTATTTT
once	TRBV29-1	TRBD1	TRBJ1-1	CSVDRDRMNTEAFF	TGCAGCGTCGACCGGGACAGGATGAACACTGAAGCTTTCTTT
NA	TRBV7-9	NA	TRBJ1-3	CASSPAGSSGNTIYF	TGTGCCAGCAGCCCCGCGGGGTCCTCTGGAAACACCATATATTTT
few	TRBV29-1	NA	TRBJ2-7	CSVEEGAKSSYEQYF	TGCAGCGTTGAAGAGGGGGCTAAGAGCTCCTACGAGCAGTACTTC
NA	TRBV7-9	TRBD2	TRBJ2-1	CASSPTWRGGHYNEQFF	TGTGCCAGCAGCCCGACGTGGCGGGGGGGCCACTACAATGAGCAGTTCTTC
few	TRBV28	NA	TRBJ2-1	CASSPRGRTFEQFF	TGTGCCAGCAGCCCCCGGGGTAGGACGTTTGAGCAGTTCTTC
few	TRBV6-6	TRBD1	TRBJ1-6	CASRGHSGTANSPLHF	TGTGCCAGCAGAGGGCATTCCGGGACAGCTAATTCACCCCTCCACTTT
NA	TRBV7-9	TRBD1	TRBJ2-1	CASSLVAAGGWFF	TGTGCCAGCAGCTTAGTGGCGGCAGGGGGTTGGTTCTTC
NA	TRBV28	NA	TRBJ2-1	CASSLGDNEQSF	TGTGCCAGCAGTTTAGGGGACAATGAGCAGTCCTTC
few	TRBV28	NA	TRBJ2-1	CASSLLLGLPFF	TGTGCCAGCAGTTTGTTATTGGGGTTGCCGTTCTTC
few	TRBV7-2	NA	TRBJ2-1	CASSLEQGRVNEQFF	TGTGCCAGCAGCTTAGAACAGGGAAGGGTCAATGAGCAGTTCTTC
few	TRBV12-3/TRBV12-4	NA	TRBJ2-3	CASSPGLTADTQYF	TGTGCCAGCAGTCCCGGACTAACCGCAGATACGCAGTATTTT